Reported below is one TCR beta chain. This sample was taken from a study of OX40 agonist ivuxolimab in advanced cancers. In the study overall: The diagnoses of dose-escalation patients were hepatocellular carcinoma, melanoma, renal cell or head and neck cancer. The group had a mean age of about 65 years, ranged from roughly 23 to 79, and was roughly 80% male.

Clones were sequenced by immunoSEQ multiplex PCR, and TCRdb holds only the in-frame ones, with some missing. Of over 100,000 clones in the sample, approximately 94% were seen once. Germline V gene lookup returns CDR1 SGHRS and CDR2 YFSETQ. V lost 4 bases, J lost 0 bases, and 11 bases stayed unmatched. The CDR3 spans 18 residues. Here the sequenced sample was CD4+ or CD8+ T cells sorted from blood, taken in a trial of the OX40 agonist ivuxolimab. This clonotype originated in an adult with an advanced solid tumor such as melanoma, head and neck, liver or kidney cancer. The chain recombines TRBV5-1 with TRBJ1-5; TRBD1 matches at 9 bases. In DNA form, the CDR3 reads TGCGCCAGCAGCCCGGGACAGGGAAGAGGGTCTAGCAATCAGCCCCAGCATTTT. Its protein product is CASSPGQGRGSSNQPQHF.